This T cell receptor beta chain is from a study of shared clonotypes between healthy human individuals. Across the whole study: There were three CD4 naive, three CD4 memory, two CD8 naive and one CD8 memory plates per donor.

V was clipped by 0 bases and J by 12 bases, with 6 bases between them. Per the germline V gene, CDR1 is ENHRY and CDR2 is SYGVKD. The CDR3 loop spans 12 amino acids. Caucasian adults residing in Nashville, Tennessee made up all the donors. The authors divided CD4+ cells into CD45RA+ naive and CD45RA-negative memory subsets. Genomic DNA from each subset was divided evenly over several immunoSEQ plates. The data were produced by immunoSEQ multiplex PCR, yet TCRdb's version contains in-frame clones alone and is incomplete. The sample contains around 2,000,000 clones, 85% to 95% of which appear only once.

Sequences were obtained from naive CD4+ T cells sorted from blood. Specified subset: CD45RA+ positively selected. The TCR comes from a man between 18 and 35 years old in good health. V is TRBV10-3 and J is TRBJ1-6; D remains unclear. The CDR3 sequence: CAISESQVPLHF. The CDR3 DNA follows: TGTGCCATCAGTGAGTCGCAGGTACCCCTCCACTTT.